These 25 T cell receptor beta chains originate from one sample sequenced in a study of radiation and T cells in renal cell carcinoma. Repertoires were generated with immunoSEQ multiplex PCR, while TCRdb's copy carries only in-frame clones and drops some. The profile shows 100,000 to 150,000 clones, around 85% of them singletons. As to time point: blood 2 weeks post-SBRT. Treatment described: 15 Gy SBRT to primary tumor, nephrectomy 4 weeks later. The sample consisted of blood, taken from a patient whose treatment included radiotherapy and nephrectomy. The source of these receptors is a man aged 50 or older with renal cell carcinoma.

V usage is TRBV6-1 and J usage is TRBJ2-1; D not certain. The CDR3 has 15 residues. V was cut by 2 bases and J by 2 bases, with 10 bases left in between. CDR1 is MNHNS and CDR2 is SASEGT in the germline V gene. CDR3 bases: TGTGCCAGCAGTGAAATGGTGGGTACCTACAATGAGCAGTTCTTC. It is translated as CASSEMVGTYNEQFF.

The chain links TRBV28 to TRBJ2-7; TRBD1 agrees at 7 bases. CDR1 is MDHEN, CDR2 SYDVKM, per germline. V shed 6 bases and J 4 bases; nucleotides not matched to a gene: 6. The CDR3 sequence is 13 residues long. The CDR3, as DNA: TGTGCCAGCAGCCCGGGACAGCTGTACGAGCAGTACTTC. Translating gives CASSPGQLYEQYF.

The V gene is TRBV9, the J gene TRBJ2-1; 10 bases align to TRBD2. The CDR3 is 14 residues long. The trim removed 3 bases at V and 9 bases at J, leaving 6 bases unmatched. Germline CDR1 is SGDLS and CDR2 is YYNGEE. CDR3 DNA sequence: TGTGCCAGCAGCGGCGGACTAGCGGAAGGTGAGCAGTTCTTC. This gives the protein CASSGGLAEGEQFF.

The chain combines TRBV5-8 with TRBJ2-5; D not certain. Germline lookup yields CDR1 SGHTS and CDR2 YDEGEE. The V end was cut by 9 bases, the J end by 0 bases, with 0 bases between. CDR3 size: 9 residues. The CDR3 loop is CANQETQYF. CDR3 sequence (DNA): TGTGCCAACCAAGAGACCCAGTACTTC.

V usage is TRBV6-5 and J usage is TRBJ1-2; TRBD1 matches 8 bases. The V gene's germline CDR1 is MNHEY and CDR2 SVGAGI. V shed 8 bases, J shed 5 bases, and the junction held 10 bases outside the gene matches. The length of the CDR3 is 14 residues. The CDR3 region is CASSPGGMPYGYTF. The CDR3 DNA is TGTGCCAGCTCCCCAGGGGGCATGCCGTATGGCTACACCTTC.

V usage is TRBV18 and J usage is TRBJ1-2; 11 bases are a match to TRBD1. The CDR3 is made up of 15 amino acids. Germline CDR1 KGHSH, CDR2 LQKENI. J was trimmed by 4 bases and V by 3 bases; bases with no gene match: 4. DNA for the CDR3: TGTGCCAGCTCACCGGGGACAGGGGGTCTCTATGGCTACACCTTC. It encodes CASSPGTGGLYGYTF.

V usage is TRBV7-6 and J usage is TRBJ2-3; a possible D gene is TRBD1 (5 bases). Germline CDR1 reads SGHVS; CDR2 reads FNYEAQ. V was clipped by 2 bases and J by 2 bases, with 11 bases between them. The CDR3 length is 15 residues. CDR3 sequence (DNA): TGTGCCAGCAGCTTACAGGGAATTTCCACAGATACGCAGTATTTT. Its translation is CASSLQGISTDTQYF.

V gene TRBV30 combines with J gene TRBJ2-2; the match to TRBD2 covers 10 bases. The CDR3 is made up of 16 amino acids. Losses at the gene ends were 2 bases for V and 0 bases for J; bases not matched to a gene: 3. Germline V lookup: CDR1 GTSNPN, CDR2 SVGIG (reference sequence). CDR3 region: CAWSPAGGPNTGELFF. The CDR3 DNA reads as TGTGCCTGGAGTCCAGCGGGAGGGCCGAACACCGGGGAGCTGTTTTTT.

This clone is medium-sized in the sample. Distinct nucleotide sequences in the sample also encode this CDR3. The rearrangement joins TRBV9 to TRBJ1-2; 7 nucleotides align to TRBD1. J lost 2 bases, V lost 4 bases, and 2 bases had no gene match. Germline-derived CDR1 and CDR2 are SGDLS and YYNGEE. The CDR3 loop spans 13 amino acids. CDR3 protein: CASSSTGNYGYTF. The CDR3, as DNA: TGTGCCAGCAGCTCGACAGGGAACTATGGCTACACCTTC.

CDR3 amino acids: CASSLGEGYEQYF. The CDR3 DNA sequence: TGTGCCAGCAGTTTAGGGGAGGGCTACGAGCAGTACTTC. This chain joins TRBV27 and TRBJ2-7; TRBD2 matches at 7 bases. The CDR3 spans 13 residues. The ends lost 2 bases at V and 3 bases at J; junction bases unmatched: 1. Germline CDR1 is MNHEY and CDR2 is SMNVEV (reference sequence).

The chain uses TRBV5-6 and TRBJ2-1, with 9 bases identical to TRBD2. V lost 1 base to trimming and J lost 7 bases; unmatched junction nucleotides: 3. Germline CDR1 reads SGHDT; CDR2 reads YYEEEE. The CDR3 loop spans 14 amino acids. CDR3 in DNA: TGTGCCAGCAGCTTGCGCGGGAGGGGTAATGAGCAGTTCTTC. Protein: CASSLRGRGNEQFF.

J is TRBJ1-6 and V is TRBV19; 10 nucleotides agree with TRBD1. This CDR3 is built from 15 residues. V shed 3 bases, J shed 8 bases, and the junction held 4 bases outside the gene matches. Germline CDR1 and CDR2: LNHDA and SQIVND (reference sequence). In nucleotides, the CDR3 is TGTGCCAGTAGTATGACCGGGACAGGGGATTCACCCCTCCACTTT. It specifies CASSMTGTGDSPLHF.

The chain employs TRBV6-1 and TRBJ2-1; D unclear. Germline CDR1 reads MNHNS; CDR2 reads SASEGT. The CDR3 sequence is 14 residues long. V was clipped by 3 bases and J by 6 bases, with 12 bases between them. The CDR3 DNA sequence: TGTGCCAGCAGTGATTTTAGGCCCCCCAATGAGCAGTTCTTC. Amino acid sequence: CASSDFRPPNEQFF.

The chain combines TRBV15 with TRBJ2-7; D call uncertain. There are 16 residues in the CDR3. In germline, CDR1 is LNHNV, CDR2 YYDKDF (reference sequence). The V end was cut by 0 bases, the J end by 3 bases, with 15 bases between. CDR3 in DNA: TGTGCCACCAGCAGAGATTTTGATCCATCCTTCTACGAGCAGTACTTC. Protein sequence: CATSRDFDPSFYEQYF.

Turning to this clone: The junction departs from the called germline gene at one end, perhaps through a read error. This sequence joins TRBV7-7 and TRBJ2-5; D not certain. The length of the CDR3 is 14 residues. Germline V gives CDR1 SSHAT, CDR2 FNYEAQ (reference sequence). In DNA, the CDR3 is TGTGCTAGCAGCTTGGTTGGCGCCGAAGAGACCCAGTACTTC. Translated, it gives CASSLVGAEETQYF.

V is TRBV6-4 and J is TRBJ2-1; 10 nucleotides match TRBD1. Germline V gene lookup returns CDR1 MRHNA and CDR2 SNTAGT. J was trimmed by 8 bases and V by 6 bases; bases with no gene match: 7. This CDR3 has 14 amino acids. In nucleotides, the CDR3 is TGTGCCAGCAGCCGGGACAGGGGTTTCCATGAGCAGTTCTTC. Translating it yields CASSRDRGFHEQFF.

This clone has a single count. The chain combines TRBV4-3 with TRBJ1-3; 8 bases match TRBD1. V lost 0 bases and J lost 4; bases outside the gene matches: 5. The germline CDR1 and CDR2 sequences are LGHNA and YSLEER. CDR3 length: 16 amino acids. CDR3 residues: CASSQDRQGIGNTIYF. For the CDR3, the DNA is TGCGCCAGCAGCCAAGATCGACAGGGGATCGGAAACACCATATATTTT.

This chain joins TRBV5-6 and TRBJ2-7; D is ambiguous. Looked up from germline, CDR1 is SGHDT and CDR2 is YYEEEE. This CDR3 contains 11 residues. V was pared by 5 bases and J by 2 bases, with 5 bases between. The CDR3 is CASSQTYEQYF. Here the CDR3 DNA reads TGTGCCAGCAGTCAAACCTACGAGCAGTACTTC.

This rearrangement joins TRBV6-5 to TRBJ1-2; the match to TRBD1 covers 8 bases. V gave up 8 bases and J gave up 7 bases; unmatched junction bases: 9. The CDR3 is made up of 13 amino acids. Germline V lookup: CDR1 MNHEY, CDR2 SVGAGI. The CDR3 DNA follows: TGTGCCAGCTTCGGTACAGGGGGAATTGGCTACACCTTC. Protein product: CASFGTGGIGYTF.

This clone came up once. The V gene is TRBV19, the J gene TRBJ2-1; 13 positions agree with TRBD2. The V and J ends lost 3 bases and 7 bases, in that order; junction bases with no gene match: 12. Germline CDR1 is LNHDA and CDR2 is SQIVND (reference sequence). The CDR3 consists of 18 residues. The chain's CDR3 is CASSISGTGLAGVNEQFF. CDR3 nucleotide sequence: TGTGCCAGTAGTATTTCCGGTACCGGACTAGCGGGAGTGAATGAGCAGTTCTTC.

This clone was picked up a small number of times. V is TRBV18 and J is TRBJ1-1; TRBD1 might be the D (5 bases). The CDR3 runs 13 residues. The V end lost 9 bases, the J end lost 0 bases, and 11 bases lay between the germline ends. Germline CDR1 KGHSH, CDR2 LQKENI. CDR3 coding DNA: TGTGCCAGTCTATCGGGACTGAACACTGAAGCTTTCTTT. Translating it yields CASLSGLNTEAFF.

The rearrangement uses TRBV5-1 and TRBJ2-3; the D gene is possibly TRBD2 (6 bases). Trimming cost V 0 bases and J 4 bases, with 15 bases left between them. CDR3 length equals 16 residues. Germline V lookup: CDR1 SGHRS, CDR2 YFSETQ. CDR3 residues: CASSLEAGGGSDTQYF. In DNA, the CDR3 is TGCGCCAGCAGCTTGGAGGCCGGGGGAGGATCAGATACGCAGTATTTT.

V gene TRBV6-5 combines with J gene TRBJ2-1; a possible D gene is TRBD2 (6 bases). This CDR3 spans 13 amino acids. V lost 2 bases and J 10 bases, leaving 12 bases between the germline ends. Germline-derived CDR1 and CDR2 are MNHEY and SVGAGI. CDR3 sequence: CASSYAPRGEQFF. The CDR3 nucleotides read TGTGCCAGCAGTTACGCCCCGCGGGGAGAGCAGTTCTTC.

The chain employs TRBV4-3 and TRBJ2-3, with 10 bases that match TRBD2. V gave up 4 bases and J gave up 2 bases; unmatched junction bases: 3. The CDR3 is made up of 15 amino acids. In germline, CDR1 is LGHNA, CDR2 YSLEER. The CDR3, as DNA: TGCGCCAGCAGCCGAAGCGGGGGGGACACAGATACGCAGTATTTT. It specifies CASSRSGGDTDTQYF.

The chain couples TRBV11-2 to TRBJ2-7, with D tentatively TRBD1 or TRBD2 (6 bases each). Trimming cost V 2 bases and J 3 bases, with 11 bases left between them. Germline V gene sequence: CDR1 SGHAT, CDR2 FQNNGV. CDR3 length: 14 residues. The CDR3 coding sequence is TGTGCCAGCAGCTTATTGGAGGGGGACTACGAGCAGTACTTC. Encoded protein: CASSLLEGDYEQYF.